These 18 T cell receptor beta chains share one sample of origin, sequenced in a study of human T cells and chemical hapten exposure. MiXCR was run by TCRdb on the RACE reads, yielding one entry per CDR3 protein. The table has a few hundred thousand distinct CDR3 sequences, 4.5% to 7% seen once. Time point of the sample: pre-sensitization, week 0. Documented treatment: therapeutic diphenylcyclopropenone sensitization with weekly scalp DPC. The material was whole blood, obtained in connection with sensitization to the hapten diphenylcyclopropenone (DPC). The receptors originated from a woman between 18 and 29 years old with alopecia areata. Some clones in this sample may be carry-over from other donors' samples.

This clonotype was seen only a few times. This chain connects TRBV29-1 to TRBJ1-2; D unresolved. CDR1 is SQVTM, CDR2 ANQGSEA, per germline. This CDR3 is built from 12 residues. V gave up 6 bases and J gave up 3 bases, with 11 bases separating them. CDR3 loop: CSVKDQDYGYTF. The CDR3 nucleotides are TGCAGCGTCAAAGACCAGGACTATGGCTACACCTTC.

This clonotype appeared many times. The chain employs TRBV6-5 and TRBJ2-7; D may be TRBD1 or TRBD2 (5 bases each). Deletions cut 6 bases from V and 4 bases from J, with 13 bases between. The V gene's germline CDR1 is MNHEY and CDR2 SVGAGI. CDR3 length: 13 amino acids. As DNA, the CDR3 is TGTGCCAGCAGCCGGGACGGCGGGTACGAGCAGTACTTC. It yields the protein CASSRDGGYEQYF.

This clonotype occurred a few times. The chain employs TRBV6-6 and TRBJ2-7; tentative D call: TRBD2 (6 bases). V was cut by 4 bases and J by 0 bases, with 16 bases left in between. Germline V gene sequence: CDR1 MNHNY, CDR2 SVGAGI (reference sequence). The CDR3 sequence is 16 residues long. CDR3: CASSSPFGTVSYEQYF. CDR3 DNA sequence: TGTGCCAGCAGTTCCCCGTTTGGGACTGTCTCCTACGAGCAGTACTTC.

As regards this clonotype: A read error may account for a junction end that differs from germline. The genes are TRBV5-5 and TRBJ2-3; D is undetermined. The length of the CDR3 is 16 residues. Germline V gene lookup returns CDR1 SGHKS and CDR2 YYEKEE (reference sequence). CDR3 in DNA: TGTGCCAGCACCTTGACACTCGGTTATTTCACAGATACGCAGTATTTT. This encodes CASTLTLGYFTDTQYF.

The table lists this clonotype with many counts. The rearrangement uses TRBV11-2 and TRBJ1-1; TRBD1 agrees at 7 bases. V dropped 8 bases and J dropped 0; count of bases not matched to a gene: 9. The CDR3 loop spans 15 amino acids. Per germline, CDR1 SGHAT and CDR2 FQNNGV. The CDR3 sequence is CASCQGGGLNTEAFF. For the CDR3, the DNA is TGTGCCAGCTGCCAGGGGGGGGGACTGAACACTGAAGCTTTCTTT.

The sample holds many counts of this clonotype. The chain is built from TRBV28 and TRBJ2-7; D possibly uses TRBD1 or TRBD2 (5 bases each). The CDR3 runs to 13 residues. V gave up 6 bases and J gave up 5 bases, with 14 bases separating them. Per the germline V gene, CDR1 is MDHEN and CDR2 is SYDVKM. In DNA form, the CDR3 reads TGTGCCAGCAGCTCCGGGGCGGTCGACGAGCAGTACTTC. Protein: CASSSGAVDEQYF.

CDR3 bases: TGCAGCGTTGGGATACCTCGGACAGGGACCTACAATGAGCAGTTCTTC. This gives the protein CSVGIPRTGTYNEQFF. The chain joins TRBV29-1 to TRBJ2-1; 8 bases fit TRBD1. V was pared by 4 bases and J by 2 bases, with 10 bases of the junction left unmatched. Looked up from germline, CDR1 is SQVTM and CDR2 is ANQGSEA. CDR3 length: 16 amino acids.

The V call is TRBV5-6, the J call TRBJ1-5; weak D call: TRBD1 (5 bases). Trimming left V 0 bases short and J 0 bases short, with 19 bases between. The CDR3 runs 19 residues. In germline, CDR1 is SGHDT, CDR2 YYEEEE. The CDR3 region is CASSLEGTDLFYSNQPQHF. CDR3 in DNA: TGTGCCAGCAGCTTGGAGGGGACCGATCTTTTCTATAGCAATCAGCCCCAGCATTTT.

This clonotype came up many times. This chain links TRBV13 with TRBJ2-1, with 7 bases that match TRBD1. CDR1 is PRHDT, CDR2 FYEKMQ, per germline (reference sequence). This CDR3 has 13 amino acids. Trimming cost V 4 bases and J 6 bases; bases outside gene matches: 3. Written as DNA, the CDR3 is TGTGCCAGCAGCTGGTCAGGGGGCAATGAGCAGTTCTTC. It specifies CASSWSGGNEQFF. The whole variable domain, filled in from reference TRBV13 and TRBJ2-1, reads AAGVIQSPRHLIKEKRETATLKCYPIPRHDTVYWYQQGPGQDPQFLISFYEKMQSDKGSIPDRFSAQQFSDYHSELNMSSLELGDSALYFCASSWSGGNEQFFGPGTRLTVL.

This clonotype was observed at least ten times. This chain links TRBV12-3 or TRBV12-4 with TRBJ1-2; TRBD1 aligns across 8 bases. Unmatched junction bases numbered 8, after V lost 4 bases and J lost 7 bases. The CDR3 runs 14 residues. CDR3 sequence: CASSYRAGGSGYTF. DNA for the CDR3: TGTGCCAGCAGTTATAGGGCAGGGGGCTCTGGCTACACCTTC.

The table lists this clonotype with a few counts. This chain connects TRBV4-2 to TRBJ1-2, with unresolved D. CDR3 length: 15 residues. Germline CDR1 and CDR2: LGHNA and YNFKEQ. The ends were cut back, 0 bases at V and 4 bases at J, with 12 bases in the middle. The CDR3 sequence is CASSQDGGSGYGYTF. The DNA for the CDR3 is TGTGCCAGCAGCCAAGATGGCGGTTCTGGCTATGGCTACACCTTC.

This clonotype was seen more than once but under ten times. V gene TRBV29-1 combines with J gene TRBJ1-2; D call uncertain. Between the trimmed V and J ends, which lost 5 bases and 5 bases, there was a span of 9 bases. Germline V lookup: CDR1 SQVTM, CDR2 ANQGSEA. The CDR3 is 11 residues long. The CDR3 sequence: CSVPDEYGYTF. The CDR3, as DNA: TGCAGCGTTCCGGACGAGTATGGCTACACCTTC.

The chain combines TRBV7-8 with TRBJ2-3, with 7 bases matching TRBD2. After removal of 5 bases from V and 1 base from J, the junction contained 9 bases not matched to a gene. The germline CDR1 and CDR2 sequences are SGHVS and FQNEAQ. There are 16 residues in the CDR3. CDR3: CASSLGLAERTDTQYF. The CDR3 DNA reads TGTGCCAGCAGCCTGGGGCTAGCGGAACGCACAGATACGCAGTATTTT. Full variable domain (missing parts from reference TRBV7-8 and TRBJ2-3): GAGVSQSPRYKVAKRGQDVALRCDPISGHVSLFWYQQALGQGPEFLTYFQNEAQLDKSGLPSDRFFAERPEGSVSTLKIQRTQQEDSAVYLCASSLGLAERTDTQYFGPGTRLTVL.

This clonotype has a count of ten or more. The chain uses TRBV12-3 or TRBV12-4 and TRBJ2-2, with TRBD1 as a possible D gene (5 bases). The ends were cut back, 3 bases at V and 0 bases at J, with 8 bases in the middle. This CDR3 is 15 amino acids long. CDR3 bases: TGTGCCAGCAGTTTTCAGGGCCCGAACACCGGGGAGCTGTTTTTT. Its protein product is CASSFQGPNTGELFF.

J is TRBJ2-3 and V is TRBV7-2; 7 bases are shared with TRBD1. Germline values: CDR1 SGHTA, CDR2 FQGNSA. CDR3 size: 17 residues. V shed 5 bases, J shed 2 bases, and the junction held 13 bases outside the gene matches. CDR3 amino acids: CASSPEGQRVVTDTQYF. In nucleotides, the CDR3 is TGTGCCAGCAGCCCCGAGGGACAGAGAGTTGTCACAGATACGCAGTATTTT.

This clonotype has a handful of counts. The CDR3, as DNA: TGTGCCAGCAGCACCCCCGTTGGGGAGCGTGAGACCCAGTACTTC. It is translated as CASSTPVGERETQYF. The chain combines TRBV5-8 with TRBJ2-5, with D perhaps matching TRBD2 (5 bases). This CDR3 spans 15 amino acids. Per the germline V gene, CDR1 is SGHTS and CDR2 is YDEGEE. V was trimmed by 4 bases and J by 5 bases, leaving 18 bases between them.

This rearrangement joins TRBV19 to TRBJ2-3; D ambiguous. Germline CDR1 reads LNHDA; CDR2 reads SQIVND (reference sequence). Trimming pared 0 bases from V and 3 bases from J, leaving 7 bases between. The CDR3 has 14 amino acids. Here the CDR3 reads CASSIDSETDTQYF. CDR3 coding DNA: TGTGCCAGTAGTATAGACTCGGAGACAGATACGCAGTATTTT.

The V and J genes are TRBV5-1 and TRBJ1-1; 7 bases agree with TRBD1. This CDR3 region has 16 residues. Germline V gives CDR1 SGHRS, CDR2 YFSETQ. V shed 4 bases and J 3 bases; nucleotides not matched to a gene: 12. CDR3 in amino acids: CASSPETGRGDTEAFF. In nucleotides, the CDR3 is TGCGCCAGCAGCCCCGAGACAGGGAGAGGTGACACTGAAGCTTTCTTT.